One and the same sample provided the 18 T cell receptor beta chains below, sequenced in a study of a mutant IDH1 vaccine in newly diagnosed glioma. TCRdb's copy holds only in-frame clones and misses some; the assay was immunoSEQ multiplex PCR. This table holds about 38,000 clones, around nine tenths found once. Time point given: baseline, week 1 (first vaccination visit). Treatment meaning: pre-vaccination baseline after standard-of-care therapy. This sample comprised PBMCs, obtained from a glioma patient treated with radiotherapy, temozolomide or both. These receptor sequences come from a man aged 18 to 29 with glioma.

V usage is TRBV4-1 and J usage is TRBJ2-5; 10 bases match TRBD2. V trimming: 1 base; J trimming: 2 bases; junction bases outside the gene matches: 7. This CDR3 spans 17 amino acids. Germline V gene lookup returns CDR1 MGHRA and CDR2 YSYEKL. CDR3 DNA: TGCGCCAGCAGCCAAGGTCGGAGCGGGAGGGTTCAAGAGACCCAGTACTTC. Residues: CASSQGRSGRVQETQYF.

The J gene is TRBJ1-5, the V gene TRBV28; 11 bases are a match to TRBD1. The CDR3 consists of 16 residues. Trimming cost V 7 bases and J 3 bases; bases outside gene matches: 8. Germline assignment: CDR1 MDHEN and CDR2 SYDVKM. CDR3 loop: CASTPRDRGNNQPQHF. CDR3 DNA sequence: TGTGCCAGCACCCCCCGGGACAGGGGGAACAATCAGCCCCAGCATTTT.

This chain uses TRBV29-1 with TRBJ1-1; no clear D. The ends were cut back, 7 bases at V and 4 bases at J, with 10 bases in the middle. Germline V CDR1 and CDR2: SQVTM, ANQGSEA. The CDR3 sequence is 11 residues long. The CDR3, as DNA: TGCAGCGCCCTACGGTCCACTGAAGCTTTCTTT. It encodes CSALRSTEAFF. The entire variable domain, with the rest obtained from reference TRBV29-1 and TRBJ1-1, is as follows: SAVISQKPSRDICQRGTSLTIQCQVDSQVTMMFWYRQQPGQSLTLIATANQGSEATYESGFVIDKFPISRPNLTFSTLTVSNMSPEDSSIYLCSALRSTEAFFGQGTRLTVV.

V and J are TRBV4-1 and TRBJ1-1; tentatively, D is TRBD1 (6 bases). This CDR3 contains 15 residues. V lost 1 base, J lost 1 base, and 10 bases lay in between. Germline V gives CDR1 MGHRA, CDR2 YSYEKL. CDR3 sequence: CASSQGQGPNTEAFF. The CDR3 bases are TGCGCCAGCAGCCAAGGGCAGGGGCCGAACACTGAAGCTTTCTTT.

V and J are TRBV6-5 and TRBJ1-1; D is possibly TRBD1 (6 bases). V dropped 6 bases and J dropped 0 bases, with 11 bases sitting between them. This CDR3 is built from 14 residues. The germline gives CDR1 MNHEY, CDR2 SVGAGI. CDR3 DNA sequence: TGTGCCAGCAGACCTTGGACAGTGAACACTGAAGCTTTCTTT. This gives the protein CASRPWTVNTEAFF.

V gene TRBV30 combines with J gene TRBJ1-5; maybe TRBD1 (6 bases). Between the trimmed V and J ends, which lost 2 bases and 0 bases, there was a span of 14 bases. The CDR3 is 16 amino acids. Germline values: CDR1 GTSNPN, CDR2 SVGIG (reference sequence). The CDR3 DNA reads as TGTGCCTGGAGTCCCCGGGACAACTATAGCAATCAGCCCCAGCATTTT. Residues: CAWSPRDNYSNQPQHF.

With respect to this clone: One junction end disagrees with the germline gene, perhaps due to a read error. The gene calls are TRBV11-2 and TRBJ1-1; no definite D call. The CDR3 is 19 amino acids. Germline CDR1 is SGHAT and CDR2 is FQNNGV. CDR3 in DNA: TGTGCCAGCAGCCTAGATCCGCGTTTCTTTGGGGATATGAACACTGAAGCTTTCTTT. Translated: CASSLDPRFFGDMNTEAFF.

This chain links TRBV28 with TRBJ1-2, with a possible D match to TRBD1 (6 bases). Trimming shortened V by 6 bases and J by 4 bases, and 21 bases separated the two germline ends. Germline assignment: CDR1 MDHEN and CDR2 SYDVKM. The CDR3 has 16 residues. In DNA form, the CDR3 reads TGTGCCAGCAGGGGCAGGGGCTATGGTTTTTCCTATGGCTACACCTTC. This gives the protein CASRGRGYGFSYGYTF.

A word on this clone: The same CDR3 also results from other DNA sequences found in this sample. The chain couples TRBV18 to TRBJ1-6, with unresolved D. The V and J ends lost 4 bases and 0 bases respectively, with 4 bases between them. CDR3 length: 14 residues. From germline, CDR1 is KGHSH and CDR2 LQKENI. The CDR3 DNA sequence: TGTGCCAGCTCACTGAGCTCCTATAATTCACCCCTCCACTTT. This sequence encodes CASSLSSYNSPLHF. The variable domain in full, completed from reference TRBV18 and TRBJ1-6, reads NAGVMQNPRHLVRRRGQEARLRCSPMKGHSHVYWYRQLPEEGLKFMVYLQKENIIDESGMPKERFSAEFPKEGPSILRIQQVVRGDSAAYFCASSLSSYNSPLHFGNGTRLTVT.

The genes are TRBV19 and TRBJ1-6, with a tentative D call TRBD1 (5 bases). V lost 8 bases to trimming and J lost 9 bases, with 17 bases between them. The CDR3 has 14 amino acids. Germline lookup yields CDR1 LNHDA and CDR2 SQIVND (reference sequence). CDR3 loop: CASRFQSGSSPLHF. DNA for the CDR3: TGTGCCAGTCGGTTTCAATCAGGGAGTTCACCCCTCCACTTT.

V and J are TRBV7-9 and TRBJ2-4; TRBD1 or TRBD2 may be the D gene (6 bases each). CDR3 length equals 12 residues. V was shortened by 8 bases and J by 5 bases, with 10 bases between the two germline ends. Germline lookup yields CDR1 SEHNR and CDR2 FQNEAQ (reference sequence). The CDR3 loop is CASSGGQNIQYF. As DNA, the CDR3 is TGTGCCAGCTCCGGGGGCCAAAACATTCAGTACTTC.

The chain couples TRBV2 to TRBJ1-5; tentative D call: TRBD1 (5 bases). CDR1 and CDR2 (germline): SNHLY, FYNNEI. Trimming pared 10 bases from V and 1 base from J, leaving 8 bases between. This CDR3 has 12 amino acids. CDR3: CATRDSNQPQHF. CDR3 coding DNA: TGTGCCACCCGGGACAGCAATCAGCCCCAGCATTTT.

This clone came up a few times. In nucleotides, the CDR3 is TGCAGCGTTGAAGGATGGGGGTTATACACTGAAGCTTTCTTT. Encoded protein: CSVEGWGLYTEAFF. The chain recombines TRBV29-1 with TRBJ1-1; D may be TRBD1 (5 bases). Looked up from germline, CDR1 is SQVTM and CDR2 is ANQGSEA. The CDR3 loop spans 14 amino acids. The V and J ends lost 1 base and 3 bases respectively, with 12 bases between them. The full variable domain, rest sourced from reference TRBV29-1 and TRBJ1-1, is SAVISQKPSRDICQRGTSLTIQCQVDSQVTMMFWYRQQPGQSLTLIATANQGSEATYESGFVIDKFPISRPNLTFSTLTVSNMSPEDSSIYLCSVEGWGLYTEAFFGQGTRLTVV.

The rearrangement links TRBV5-4 to TRBJ1-6; TRBD1 agrees at 10 bases. This CDR3 comprises 16 residues. Per germline, CDR1 SGHNT and CDR2 YYREEE (reference sequence). With 4 bases clipped from V and 5 bases from J, the junction kept 6 bases outside the gene matches. As DNA, the CDR3 is TGTGCCAGCAGCGACCCGACAGGGGGCCATAATTCACCCCTCCACTTT. Its translation: CASSDPTGGHNSPLHF.

CDR3 residues: CASSPRPQGGSKGEQFF. The CDR3 DNA reads TGTGCCAGCTCACCGCGCCCCCAGGGCGGGAGTAAGGGTGAGCAGTTCTTC. The genes are TRBV18 and TRBJ2-1; 7 bases align to TRBD2. Germline-derived CDR1 and CDR2 are KGHSH and LQKENI. The CDR3 sequence is 17 residues long. V was pared by 3 bases and J by 9 bases, with 17 bases of the junction left unmatched.

The rearrangement joins TRBV4-3 to TRBJ1-2; possibly TRBD1 for D (5 bases). Trimming took off 4 bases at V and 4 bases at J, with 19 bases between the two ends. The CDR3 is 16 amino acids. CDR1 and CDR2 (germline): LGHNA, YSLEER. DNA of the CDR3: TGCGCCAGCAGCCCTACACCGGGGACTGGGCTCTATGGCTACACCTTC. It yields the protein CASSPTPGTGLYGYTF.

This chain joins TRBV2 and TRBJ1-5, with D possibly being TRBD1 (5 bases). Between the trimmed V and J ends, which lost 5 bases and 0 bases, there was a span of 8 bases. CDR1 and CDR2 (germline): SNHLY, FYNNEI. The CDR3 sequence is 14 residues long. Here the CDR3 DNA reads TGTGCCAGCAGTCTACAGGATAGCAATCAGCCCCAGCATTTT. It specifies CASSLQDSNQPQHF.

V gene TRBV27 combines with J gene TRBJ2-7; 9 bases are a match to TRBD2. J was trimmed by 3 bases and V by 0 bases; bases with no gene match: 6. The CDR3 consists of 16 residues. Germline lookup yields CDR1 MNHEY and CDR2 SMNVEV (reference sequence). For the CDR3, the DNA is TGTGCCAGCAGTTTATCGGGTCTAGCGGGGTTCTACGAGCAGTACTTC. This sequence encodes CASSLSGLAGFYEQYF.